The 19 T cell receptor beta chains below were found in one sample sequenced in a study of shared clonotypes between healthy human individuals. Generated by immunoSEQ multiplex PCR, the TCRdb table keeps only in-frame clones and is missing some. Here the sample spans about 2 million clones, roughly 95% being singletons. Sequencing used naive CD4+ T cells sorted from blood. Subset indicated: CD45RA+ positively selected. The receptor source for this set is a man between 18 and 29 years old in good health.

The genes are TRBV27 and TRBJ2-4, with TRBD1 as a possible D gene (6 bases). V lost 5 bases and J 0 bases, leaving 11 bases between the germline ends. Germline-derived CDR1 and CDR2 are MNHEY and SMNVEV (reference sequence). The CDR3 is made up of 15 amino acids. The CDR3: CASSPGHLAKNIQYF. CDR3 DNA sequence: TGTGCCAGCAGTCCGGGACACCTAGCCAAAAACATTCAGTACTTC.

The chain has TRBV7-9 and TRBJ2-1; D is tentatively TRBD1 or TRBD2 (5 bases each). The CDR3 is 16 residues long. V shed 5 bases and J shed 9 bases, with 23 bases lying between them. CDR1 SEHNR and CDR2 FQNEAQ come from the germline V gene (reference sequence). The DNA of the CDR3 is TGTGCCAGCAGCACTACCTGGGCAGGGCAACGGGGTGAGCAGTTCTTC. Translating it yields CASSTTWAGQRGEQFF.

The V gene is TRBV20-1, the J gene TRBJ2-7; D unresolved. CDR1 and CDR2 (germline): DFQATT, SNEGSKA (reference sequence). V shed 3 bases and J shed 12 bases, with 15 bases lying between them. The CDR3 has 11 residues. DNA of the CDR3: TGCAGTGCTAGTAGCCCAGACGCCGGGTACTTC. As protein: CSASSPDAGYF.

The chain links TRBV7-6 to TRBJ2-1, with D possibly TRBD2 on 6 matching bases. Trimming took off 0 bases at V and 4 bases at J, with 7 bases between the two ends. CDR3 length: 14 amino acids. Germline CDR1 reads SGHVS; CDR2 reads FNYEAQ. This CDR3 reads CASSLAREYNEQFF. In nucleotides, the CDR3 is TGTGCCAGCAGCTTAGCACGGGAGTACAATGAGCAGTTCTTC.

The V call is TRBV4-1, the J call TRBJ1-1; 7 bases line up with TRBD1. The CDR3 consists of 16 residues. CDR1 is MGHRA and CDR2 is YSYEKL in the germline V gene. The J segment lost 9 bases and the V segment lost 1 base, leaving 14 bases of the junction unmatched. DNA of the CDR3: TGCGCCAGCAGCCAAGGCCAGACAGGGTTCATCGGGAAAGCTTTCTTT. Translation: CASSQGQTGFIGKAFF.

As for this clone: The sample has other DNA sequences that encode this CDR3 too. The V call is TRBV30, the J call TRBJ2-1; TRBD2 might be the D (6 bases). The CDR3 has 11 amino acids. The germline V gene has CDR1 GTSNPN and CDR2 SVGIG (reference sequence). V dropped 0 bases and J dropped 10 bases, with 7 bases sitting between them. The CDR3 loop is CAWSVGGEQFF. DNA of the CDR3: TGTGCCTGGAGTGTAGGAGGGGAGCAGTTCTTC.

This clone was observed a few times. The J gene is TRBJ1-2, the V gene TRBV29-1; D not certain. The CDR3 loop spans 11 amino acids. CDR1 and CDR2 from the germline V gene are SQVTM and ANQGSEA. Trimming stripped 4 bases from V and 5 bases from J, with 8 bases between. The CDR3 DNA follows: TGCAGCGTTGGAGGGAAGTATGGCTACACCTTC. This translates into CSVGGKYGYTF.

About this clone itself: The same CDR3 can be traced to other DNA sequences in this sample. The V gene is TRBV7-9, the J gene TRBJ2-5; TRBD2 is a possible D gene (7 bases). The germline gives CDR1 SEHNR, CDR2 FQNEAQ (reference sequence). The CDR3 is 14 residues long. Trimming took 1 base from V and 4 from J, leaving 10 bases between them. DNA of the CDR3: TGTGCCAGCAGCTTAGGAGGGGGGGCAGAGACCCAGTACTTC. This gives the protein CASSLGGGAETQYF.

The chain links TRBV7-9 to TRBJ2-1; 7 bases agree with TRBD2. V shed 1 base and J 2 bases; nucleotides not matched to a gene: 8. This CDR3 contains 17 residues. Looked up from germline, CDR1 is SEHNR and CDR2 is FQNEAQ (reference sequence). CDR3 loop: CASSLGPKAGAYNEQFF. The CDR3 nucleotides are TGTGCCAGCAGCTTAGGCCCCAAGGCGGGGGCCTACAATGAGCAGTTCTTC.

The chain employs TRBV11-2 and TRBJ2-1, with D unresolved. Germline assignment: CDR1 SGHAT and CDR2 FQNNGV. With 2 bases removed from V and 1 base from J, the gap between germline ends came to 18 bases. The CDR3 consists of 18 residues. CDR3 in amino acids: CASSLIPGQVGSYNEQFF. The CDR3 DNA sequence: TGTGCCAGCAGCTTAATCCCTGGGCAGGTTGGATCCTACAATGAGCAGTTCTTC.

On this clone: This CDR3 is also generated by other DNA sequences in the sample. The rearrangement uses TRBV7-2 and TRBJ2-1; D not resolved. The germline gives CDR1 SGHTA, CDR2 FQGNSA. The CDR3 runs 14 residues. The V end lost 4 bases, the J end lost 2 bases, and 9 bases lay between the germline ends. The DNA of the CDR3 is TGTGCCAGCAGCTCCGACCCCACCTACAATGAGCAGTTCTTC. Translating it yields CASSSDPTYNEQFF.

The chain has TRBV4-3 and TRBJ1-2, with D unclear. The CDR3 totals 15 residues. The V and J ends lost 0 bases and 5 bases respectively, with 13 bases between them. Per germline, CDR1 LGHNA and CDR2 YSLEER. The CDR3: CASSQERGISYGYTF. CDR3 bases: TGCGCCAGCAGCCAAGAACGGGGAATCTCTTATGGCTACACCTTC.

The chain links TRBV18 to TRBJ1-5; a weak D match, TRBD1 (5 bases). Between the trimmed V and J ends, which lost 3 bases and 5 bases, there was a span of 17 bases. Per the germline V gene, CDR1 is KGHSH and CDR2 is LQKENI. The length of the CDR3 is 16 residues. The CDR3 is CASSPGAIGGHQPQHF. The CDR3 DNA reads TGTGCCAGCTCACCTGGGGCGATCGGTGGGCATCAGCCCCAGCATTTT. The full variable domain, its missing parts supplied by reference TRBV18 and TRBJ1-5, is NAGVMQNPRHLVRRRGQEARLRCSPMKGHSHVYWYRQLPEEGLKFMVYLQKENIIDESGMPKERFSAEFPKEGPSILRIQQVVRGDSAAYFCASSPGAIGGHQPQHFGDGTRLSIL.

About this clone itself: Since a much larger clone is just one base distant, this may be a read error. Within the sample, other DNA sequences also encode this same CDR3. This chain links TRBV11-2 with TRBJ2-1; D call uncertain. V was cut by 2 bases and J by 7 bases, with 3 bases left in between. Germline V gives CDR1 SGHAT, CDR2 FQNNGV. The CDR3 is 11 amino acids. The CDR3 sequence is CASSLRNEQFF. The CDR3 DNA follows: TGTGCCAGCAGCTTAAGGAATGAGCAGTTCTTC.

V usage is TRBV7-3 and J usage is TRBJ1-1; a weak D match, TRBD1 (5 bases). Germline lookup yields CDR1 SGHTA and CDR2 FQGTGA. CDR3 length: 13 amino acids. V dropped 2 bases and J dropped 8 bases, with 12 bases sitting between them. The CDR3 DNA reads TGTGCCAGCAGCTTACAGGGAAGCTCCGAAGCTTTCTTT. It translates to CASSLQGSSEAFF.

This chain links TRBV7-8 with TRBJ2-2; TRBD1 matches 8 bases. This CDR3 region has 16 residues. Losses at the gene ends were 0 bases for V and 1 base for J; bases not matched to a gene: 1. Per germline, CDR1 SGHVS and CDR2 FQNEAQ. The CDR3 loop is CASSLAGTGNTGELFF. CDR3 DNA: TGTGCCAGCAGCTTAGCCGGGACAGGGAACACCGGGGAGCTGTTTTTT.

Details on this clone: Other DNA sequences from this sample encode an identical CDR3 as well. V is TRBV30 and J is TRBJ2-3; D gene ambiguous. The V gene's germline CDR1 is GTSNPN and CDR2 SVGIG (reference sequence). V was shortened by 5 bases and J by 2 bases, with 5 bases between the two germline ends. The CDR3 has 11 residues. CDR3 loop: CAWGVTDTQYF. CDR3 nucleotides: TGTGCCTGGGGAGTCACAGATACGCAGTATTTT.

This sequence joins TRBV6-5 and TRBJ2-1; TRBD2 aligns across 14 bases. Germline CDR1 reads MNHEY; CDR2 reads SVGAGI. Trimming at V came to 6 bases and at J to 6 bases, leaving 1 base not matched to a gene. This CDR3 has 14 amino acids. The CDR3 sequence is CASSGTSGGNEQFF. The CDR3 nucleotides read TGTGCCAGCAGCGGGACTAGCGGGGGCAATGAGCAGTTCTTC.

The chain is built from TRBV30 and TRBJ2-7; D remains unclear. Per germline, CDR1 GTSNPN and CDR2 SVGIG (reference sequence). The length of the CDR3 is 13 residues. The V end lost 0 bases, the J end lost 8 bases, and 14 bases lay between the germline ends. The CDR3 spells CAWSVTVAKQQYF. Written as DNA, the CDR3 is TGTGCCTGGAGTGTAACCGTCGCTAAACAGCAGTACTTC.